What follows describes a single T cell receptor beta chain. This clone was counted only a few times. The antigen it binds to is not known. Base-call qualities are not available, and no considerably larger clone is one nucleotide away. V is reduced by 4 bases and J by 4 bases, leaving a spacing of 12 bases between them. The cysteine opens and the phenylalanine closes a CDR3 of 13 amino acids. Kept here is only the CDR3 DNA, which spans 39 bases and is read in frame from base 1. Per the germline V gene (reference sequence), GTSNPN is the CDR1 and SVGIG is the CDR2. This entry is derived from a study of beta chain features in type 1 diabetes listed by TCRdb under 2018. For the wider study: No differences in mean age, gender distribution, total cell number or subset yield were found between patients and healthy donors. Across all samples, around 99 million sorted cells were examined, and cell number per subset correlated strongly with RNA yield. Regulatory and stem cell-like memory subsets were isolated from only 8 patients and about eight healthy donors, whereas naive and central memory subsets came from all 30 or so donors. In the study, TCRB repertoires of sorted circulating CD4+ T cell subsets from recently diagnosed type 1 diabetes patients were compared with those of matched healthy donors.

All of the isolated RNA was reverse transcribed with the High Capacity cDNA Reverse Transcription Kit, so expressed TCRB transcripts were sequenced. Deep immunoSEQ sequencing was performed on naive, central memory and regulatory T cell samples, with an average of around 3.4 million total reads per sample. Sorted cells were lysed in RLT buffer, and RNA was extracted using DNase-treated RNeasy Micro or Mini kits according to cell number. To prevent cross-contamination, every cell subset was processed on its own, while patient and healthy donor samples were processed together. The immunoSEQ multiplex PCR was used to amplify TCRB sequences from cDNA, generating 87-bp fragments that spanned the CDR3 region. The amplicons were sequenced using the Illumina HiSeq platform. The study's processing was this. Synthetic template baselines were used to correct PCR bias computationally, reads within Hamming distance 2 were collapsed, and singletons that could not be merged were discarded. Reads were aligned against IMGT to assign V, D and J genes, CDR3 length and insertions or deletions at six rearrangement sites. Within each subset, clonotype counts were normalized to sorted cell number, and only after that were true diversity and Gini coefficients computed with the tcR R package. Repertoire sharing was quantified using the overlap coefficient calculated on TCRB nucleotide sequences. Imported from immuneACCESS, the table was reduced by TCRdb to in-frame sequences with V and J called. These copies leave out some clones; in studies compared against another copy, an unresolved V gene accounts for under half, and the cause of the remainder is not known. The DNA gave D and trimming, while V, J and clone size come from that table. This sample is represented by some 44,000 clones; around 50% of them were singletons. The ten top clones hold less than 2.5% of the sample.

Here is what the overall study found, with its caveats: Patients with type 1 diabetes made fewer insertions and deleted more nucleotides at VDJ recombination sites, implying thymic rearrangement abnormalities. Naive, central memory and regulatory TCRB repertoires appeared to be more similar among patients than among healthy donors. A moderate but significant shortening of TCRB CDR3 length was observed in type 1 diabetes patients in all four CD4+ subsets. PCR may preferentially amplify shorter templates, but because patient and control samples were amplified and corrected together, any resulting skew would affect both groups equally. Because the HLA sub-analyses included only small numbers of individuals, any influence of HLA type on TCRB rearrangement was left unresolved. Because cDNA rather than genomic DNA was sequenced, highly expressing activated cells could have been over-represented, although no difference in activation and CD3 levels was found between groups.

Each donor gave one peripheral blood draw, roughly 110 mL on average, collected into heparinised tubes. Using a panel that included CD45RO, CCR7, CD25, CD127, CD95 and CD27, naive, central memory, regulatory and stem cell-like memory CD4+ T cells were sorted on a BD FACSAria II. Every sorted population had a purity above 95%. Right away, PBMCs were isolated by Lymphoprep density gradient centrifugation and were stained directly, with no culture step. So that batch effects would be minimized, each experiment stained and sorted samples in pairs, pairing one healthy donor with one patient. This receptor chain uses TRBV30 and TRBJ2-3, with TRBD1 perhaps the D gene, on 5 matching bases. What was sequenced was Tregs from blood. The cell subset or site label of this sample denotes: regulatory CD4+ T cells. This sequence originates from a young woman in good health. The DNA reads TGTGCCTGGAAGGGGTATTTGCCAGATACGCAGTATTTT. Its amino acids are CAWKGYLPDTQYF.